These 9 T cell receptor beta chains were all obtained from the same sample, sequenced in a study of blood T cell repertoires in COVID-19. The method was immunoSEQ multiplex PCR; TCRdb's version includes in-frame clones alone and lacks a portion of them. This table has roughly 100,000 clones, 91% appearing once. Material: peripheral blood. These receptor sequences come from a young man with acute or convalescent COVID-19.

This chain uses TRBV7-6 with TRBJ1-2, with 12 bases fitting TRBD1. V lost 4 bases, J lost 7 bases, and 7 bases stayed unmatched. This CDR3 comprises 15 residues. CDR1 is SGHVS and CDR2 is FNYEAQ in the germline V gene. CDR3 region: CASSSWDRGQGGYTF. The CDR3 DNA follows: TGTGCCAGCAGCTCTTGGGACAGGGGGCAGGGTGGCTACACCTTC.

The chain uses TRBV5-6 and TRBJ1-2; the match to TRBD1 covers 7 bases. Germline-derived CDR1 and CDR2 are SGHDT and YYEEEE. The V segment lost 6 bases and the J segment 1 base; nucleotides outside the gene matches: 3. The CDR3 sequence is 13 residues long. The CDR3 sequence is CASTTGVNYGYTF. CDR3 coding DNA: TGTGCCAGCACTACAGGGGTTAACTATGGCTACACCTTC.

The chain uses TRBV3-1 (or the pseudogene TRBV3-2) and TRBJ2-7; D gene ambiguous. This CDR3 spans 12 amino acids. Looked up from germline, CDR1 is LGHDT and CDR2 is YNNKEL (reference sequence). Trimming pared 3 bases from V and 3 bases from J, leaving 6 bases between. The CDR3, as DNA: TGTGCCAGCAGCCATTACATCTACGAGCAGTACTTC. Translated, it gives CASSHYIYEQYF.

The genes are TRBV6-6 and TRBJ2-7; D possibly corresponds to TRBD2 (6 bases). This CDR3 comprises 14 residues. Trimming took 0 bases from V and 5 from J, leaving 11 bases between them. Germline V gene sequence: CDR1 MNHNY, CDR2 SVGAGI (reference sequence). This CDR3 is CASSYSTGVDEQYF. CDR3 DNA: TGTGCCAGCAGTTACTCGACGGGGGTTGACGAGCAGTACTTC.

V is TRBV5-1 and J is TRBJ1-2; TRBD1 matches 8 bases. The CDR3 runs 15 residues. V dropped 0 bases and J dropped 3; count of bases not matched to a gene: 4. Germline V gene lookup returns CDR1 SGHRS and CDR2 YFSETQ. The chain's CDR3 is CASSLAGTGHYGYTF. The CDR3 DNA reads as TGCGCCAGCAGCTTGGCAGGGACAGGTCACTATGGCTACACCTTC.

The chain recombines TRBV2 with TRBJ2-1; 8 bases fit TRBD2. The V segment lost 8 bases and the J segment 6 bases; nucleotides outside the gene matches: 24. Germline CDR1 reads SNHLY; CDR2 reads FYNNEI. The CDR3 loop spans 19 amino acids. Here the CDR3 DNA reads TGTGCCAGCTGGTGGGTGGGTATGAGCGGGGGCAATGGGGCCAATGAGCAGTTCTTC. Encoded protein: CASWWVGMSGGNGANEQFF.

This clone appeared once. V and J are TRBV7-6 and TRBJ2-2, with 8 bases identical to TRBD2. Germline values: CDR1 SGHVS, CDR2 FNYEAQ. The CDR3 runs to 18 residues. V gave up 7 bases and J gave up 0 bases; unmatched junction bases: 13. CDR3 sequence: CASTSGGRETTNTGELFF. The CDR3 nucleotides are TGTGCCAGCACCTCGGGGGGGCGGGAGACAACGAACACCGGGGAGCTGTTTTTT.

The chain uses TRBV24-1 and TRBJ2-2; 7 bases are shared with TRBD1. Germline lookup yields CDR1 KGHDR and CDR2 SFDVKD. CDR3 length equals 15 residues. V gave up 3 bases and J gave up 6 bases; unmatched junction bases: 6. The CDR3 DNA is TGTGCCACCAGTGATCCACGACAGGGCGCCGGGGAGCTGTTTTTT. It is translated as CATSDPRQGAGELFF.

The chain combines TRBV5-1 with TRBJ2-3; 8 bases line up with TRBD2. From germline, CDR1 is SGHRS and CDR2 YFSETQ. V gave up 1 base and J gave up 0 bases; unmatched junction bases: 4. The CDR3 contains 16 residues. The DNA of the CDR3 is TGCGCCAGCAGCTTGAACCGACTAGCGAGCACAGATACGCAGTATTTT. The encoded protein is CASSLNRLASTDTQYF.